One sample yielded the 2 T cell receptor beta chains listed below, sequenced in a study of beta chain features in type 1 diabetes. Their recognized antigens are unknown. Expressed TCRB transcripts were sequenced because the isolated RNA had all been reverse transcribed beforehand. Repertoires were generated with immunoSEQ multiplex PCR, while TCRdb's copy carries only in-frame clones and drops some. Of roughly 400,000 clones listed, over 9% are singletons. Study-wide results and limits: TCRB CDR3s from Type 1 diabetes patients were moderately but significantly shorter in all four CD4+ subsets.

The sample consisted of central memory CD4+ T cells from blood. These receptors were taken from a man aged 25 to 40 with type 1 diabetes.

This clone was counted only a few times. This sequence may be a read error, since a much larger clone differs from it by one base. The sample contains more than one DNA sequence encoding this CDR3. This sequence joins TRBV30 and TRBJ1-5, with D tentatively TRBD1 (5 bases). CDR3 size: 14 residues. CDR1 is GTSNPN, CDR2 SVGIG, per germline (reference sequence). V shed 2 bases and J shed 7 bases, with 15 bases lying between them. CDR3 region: CAWSLTGGGQPQHF. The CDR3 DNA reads TGTGCCTGGAGTTTAACCGGGGGGGGGCAGCCCCAGCATTTT.

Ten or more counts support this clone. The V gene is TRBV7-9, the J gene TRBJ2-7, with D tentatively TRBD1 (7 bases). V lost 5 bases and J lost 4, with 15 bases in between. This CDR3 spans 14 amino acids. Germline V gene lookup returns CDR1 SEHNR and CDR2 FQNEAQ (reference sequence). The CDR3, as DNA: TGTGCCAGCAGCACGCAGGGGGGACCTTACGAGCAGTACTTC. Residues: CASSTQGGPYEQYF.